This TCR beta chain was retrieved from a study of OX40 agonist ivuxolimab in advanced cancers. At the level of the study: With ivuxolimab, an agonistic anti-OX40 (CD134) antibody, patients were treated. Three patients showed partial responses: one hepatocellular carcinoma and two cutaneous melanoma cases. Study-wide findings and caveats: By week 6 at 0.1 to 3.0 mg/kg, blood CD4+ and CD8+ T cells had expanded clonally.

The V gene's germline CDR1 is SGHVS and CDR2 FNYEAQ. The CDR3 contains 18 residues. The J segment lost 4 bases and the V segment lost 5 bases, leaving 15 bases of the junction unmatched. Of note for this clone: Its cognate antigen is unknown.

Method: immunoSEQ multiplex PCR; TCRdb's copy keeps in-frame clones and lacks some. The table lists tens of thousands of clones, about 88% of them singletons. The origin of this receptor is an adult with an advanced solid tumor such as melanoma, head and neck, liver or kidney cancer. V gene TRBV7-6 combines with J gene TRBJ2-5; 11 bases map to TRBD2. Specimen: CD4+ or CD8+ T cells sorted from blood, collected in a trial of the OX40 agonist ivuxolimab. DNA for the CDR3: TGTGCCAGCAGCCTACTACTAGCGGGAGCTCGTAACGGAGAGACCCAGTACTTC. Translation: CASSLLLAGARNGETQYF.